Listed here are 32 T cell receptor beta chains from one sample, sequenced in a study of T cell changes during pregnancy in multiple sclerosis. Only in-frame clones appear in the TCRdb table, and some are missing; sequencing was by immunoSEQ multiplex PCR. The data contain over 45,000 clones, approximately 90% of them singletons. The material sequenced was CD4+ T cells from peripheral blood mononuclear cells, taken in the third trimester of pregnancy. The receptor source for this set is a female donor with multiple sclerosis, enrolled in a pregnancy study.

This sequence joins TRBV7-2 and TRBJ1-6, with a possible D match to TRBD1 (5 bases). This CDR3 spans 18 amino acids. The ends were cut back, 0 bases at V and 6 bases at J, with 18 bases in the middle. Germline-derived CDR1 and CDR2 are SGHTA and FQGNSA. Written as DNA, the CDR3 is TGTGCCAGCAGCTTAGCCTATCCTGGGGCAGCCCGTAATTCACCCCTCCACTTT. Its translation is CASSLAYPGAARNSPLHF. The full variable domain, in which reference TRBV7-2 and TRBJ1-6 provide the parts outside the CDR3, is GAGVSQSPSNKVTEKGKDVELRCDPISGHTALYWYRQSLGQGLEFLIYFQGNSAPDKSGLPSDRFSAERTGGSVSTLTIQRTQQEDSAVYLCASSLAYPGAARNSPLHFGNGTRLTVT.

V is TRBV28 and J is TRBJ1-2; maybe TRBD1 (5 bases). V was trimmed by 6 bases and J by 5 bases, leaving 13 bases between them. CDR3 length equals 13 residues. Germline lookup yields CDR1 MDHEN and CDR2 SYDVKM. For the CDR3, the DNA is TGTGCCAGCAGGGCAACGGGGGGGTATGGCTACACCTTC. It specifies CASRATGGYGYTF.

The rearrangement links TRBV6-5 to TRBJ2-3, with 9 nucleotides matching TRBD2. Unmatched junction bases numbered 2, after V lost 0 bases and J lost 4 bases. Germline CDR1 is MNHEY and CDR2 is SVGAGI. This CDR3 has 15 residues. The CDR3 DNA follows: TGTGCCAGCAGTTACTCTAGCGGGAGTCCAGATACGCAGTATTTT. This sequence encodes CASSYSSGSPDTQYF.

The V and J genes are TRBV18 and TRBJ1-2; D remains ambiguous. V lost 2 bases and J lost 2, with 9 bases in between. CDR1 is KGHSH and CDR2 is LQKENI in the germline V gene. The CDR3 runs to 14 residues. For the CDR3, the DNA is TGTGCCAGCTCACCAGAGGGCAGCAACTATGGCTACACCTTC. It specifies CASSPEGSNYGYTF.

The DNA for the CDR3 is TGTGCCAGCATCAGACAGGGGAGGTGGGGCCACAATGAGCAGTTCTTC. Its translation: CASIRQGRWGHNEQFF. This chain uses TRBV13 with TRBJ2-1; 8 bases fit TRBD1. V shed 7 bases and J 5 bases; nucleotides not matched to a gene: 13. This CDR3 has 16 amino acids. The germline V gene has CDR1 PRHDT and CDR2 FYEKMQ (reference sequence).

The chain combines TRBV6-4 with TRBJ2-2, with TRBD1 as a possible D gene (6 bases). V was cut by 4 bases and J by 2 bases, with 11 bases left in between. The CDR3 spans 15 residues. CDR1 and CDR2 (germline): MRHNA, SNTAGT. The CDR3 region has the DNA TGTGCCAGCAGTGGAGGACAGTTAAACACCGGGGAGCTGTTTTTT. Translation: CASSGGQLNTGELFF.

CDR3 in amino acids: CASSIPPVGGGFSTDTQYF. The CDR3 nucleotides read TGTGCCAGTAGTATTCCCCCCGTTGGAGGAGGTTTTAGCACAGATACGCAGTATTTT. J is TRBJ2-3 and V is TRBV19; tentative D call: TRBD2 (5 bases). Per the germline V gene, CDR1 is LNHDA and CDR2 is SQIVND (reference sequence). V was pared by 3 bases and J by 0 bases, with 22 bases between. The CDR3 spans 19 residues.

The CDR3: CASSLEWAGAQETQYF. The CDR3 region has the DNA TGTGCCAGCAGCTTGGAGTGGGCGGGGGCACAAGAGACCCAGTACTTC. The chain employs TRBV5-4 and TRBJ2-5; possibly TRBD2 for D (7 bases). Germline V gene sequence: CDR1 SGHNT, CDR2 YYREEE (reference sequence). The ends were cut back, 0 bases at V and 2 bases at J, with 14 bases in the middle. The CDR3 loop spans 16 amino acids.

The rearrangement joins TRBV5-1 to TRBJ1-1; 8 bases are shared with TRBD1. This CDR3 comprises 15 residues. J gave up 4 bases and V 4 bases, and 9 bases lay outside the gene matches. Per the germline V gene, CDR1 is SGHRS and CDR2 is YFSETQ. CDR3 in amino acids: CASSLGQGEGTEAFF. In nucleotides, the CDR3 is TGCGCCAGCAGCCTTGGACAGGGAGAAGGCACTGAAGCTTTCTTT.

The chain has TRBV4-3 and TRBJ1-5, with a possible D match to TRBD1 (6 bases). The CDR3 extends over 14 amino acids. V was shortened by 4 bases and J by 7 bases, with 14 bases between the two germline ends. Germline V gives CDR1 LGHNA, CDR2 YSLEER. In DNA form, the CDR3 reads TGCGCCAGCAGCCGCTCTGCGGGGGCACAGCCCCAGCATTTT. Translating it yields CASSRSAGAQPQHF.

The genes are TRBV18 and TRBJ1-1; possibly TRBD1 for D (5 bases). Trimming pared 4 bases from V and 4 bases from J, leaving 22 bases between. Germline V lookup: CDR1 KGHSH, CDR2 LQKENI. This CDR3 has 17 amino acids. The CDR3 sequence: CASSRTLSGRGGTEAFF. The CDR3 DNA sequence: TGTGCCAGCTCACGCACCTTGTCGGGGCGGGGAGGCACTGAAGCTTTCTTT.

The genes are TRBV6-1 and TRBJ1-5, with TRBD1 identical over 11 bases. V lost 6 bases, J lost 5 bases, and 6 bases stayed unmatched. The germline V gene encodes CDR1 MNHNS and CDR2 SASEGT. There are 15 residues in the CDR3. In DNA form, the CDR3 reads TGTGCCAGCAGCTCCGGGACAGGGGGTGATCAGCCCCAGCATTTT. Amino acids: CASSSGTGGDQPQHF.

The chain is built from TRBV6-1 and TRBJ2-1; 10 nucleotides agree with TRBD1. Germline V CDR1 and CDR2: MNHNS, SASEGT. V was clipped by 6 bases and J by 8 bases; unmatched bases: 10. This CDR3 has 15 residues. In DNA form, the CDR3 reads TGTGCCAGCAGCGGGGACAGGGGAGGGTTGGATGAGCAGTTCTTC. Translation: CASSGDRGGLDEQFF.

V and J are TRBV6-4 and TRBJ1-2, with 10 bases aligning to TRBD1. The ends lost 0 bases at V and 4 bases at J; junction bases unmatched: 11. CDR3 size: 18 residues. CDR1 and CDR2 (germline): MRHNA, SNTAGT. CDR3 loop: CASSDSGRQGARSYGYTF. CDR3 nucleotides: TGTGCCAGCAGTGACTCGGGGAGACAGGGGGCGCGAAGCTATGGCTACACCTTC.

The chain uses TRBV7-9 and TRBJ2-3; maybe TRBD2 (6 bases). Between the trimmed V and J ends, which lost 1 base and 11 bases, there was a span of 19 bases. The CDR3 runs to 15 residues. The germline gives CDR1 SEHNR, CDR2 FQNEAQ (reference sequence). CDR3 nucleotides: TGTGCCAGCAGCTTAGAACCGGGACTGGGGCGGGGGCAGTATTTT. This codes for CASSLEPGLGRGQYF.

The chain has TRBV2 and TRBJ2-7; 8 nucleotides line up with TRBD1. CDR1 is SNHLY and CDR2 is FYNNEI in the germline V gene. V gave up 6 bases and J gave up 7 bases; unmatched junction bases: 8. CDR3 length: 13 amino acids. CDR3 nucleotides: TGTGCCAGCAGGGGGACAGGCCGAGCGGAGCAGTACTTC. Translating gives CASRGTGRAEQYF.

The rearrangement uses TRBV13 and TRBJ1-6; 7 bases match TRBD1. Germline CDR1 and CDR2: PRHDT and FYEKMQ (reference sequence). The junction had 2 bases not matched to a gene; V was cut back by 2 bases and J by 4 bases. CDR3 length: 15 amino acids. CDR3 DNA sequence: TGTGCCAGCAGCTTACAGACAGGGTATAATTCACCCCTCCACTTT. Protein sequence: CASSLQTGYNSPLHF. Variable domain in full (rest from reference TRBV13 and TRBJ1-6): AAGVIQSPRHLIKEKRETATLKCYPIPRHDTVYWYQQGPGQDPQFLISFYEKMQSDKGSIPDRFSAQQFSDYHSELNMSSLELGDSALYFCASSLQTGYNSPLHFGNGTRLTVT.

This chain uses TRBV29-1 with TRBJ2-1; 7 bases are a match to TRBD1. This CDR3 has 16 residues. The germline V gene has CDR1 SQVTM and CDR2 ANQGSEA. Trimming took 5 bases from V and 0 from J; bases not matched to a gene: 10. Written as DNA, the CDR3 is TGCAGCGTTATCTCCCGTAGGACAGGCTCCTACAATGAGCAGTTCTTC. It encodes CSVISRRTGSYNEQFF.

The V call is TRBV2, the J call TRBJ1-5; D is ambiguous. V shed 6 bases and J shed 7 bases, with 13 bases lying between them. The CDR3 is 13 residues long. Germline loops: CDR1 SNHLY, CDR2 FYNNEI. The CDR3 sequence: CASRRLLSQPQHF. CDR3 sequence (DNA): TGTGCCAGCAGGAGACTGTTGAGCCAGCCCCAGCATTTT.

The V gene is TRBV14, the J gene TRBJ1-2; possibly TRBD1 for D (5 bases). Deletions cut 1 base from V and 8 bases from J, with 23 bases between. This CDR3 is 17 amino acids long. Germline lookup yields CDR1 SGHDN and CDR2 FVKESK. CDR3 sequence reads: CASSQVSRREFKVGYTF. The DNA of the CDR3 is TGTGCCAGCAGCCAAGTGTCGCGCAGGGAATTTAAAGTCGGCTACACCTTC.

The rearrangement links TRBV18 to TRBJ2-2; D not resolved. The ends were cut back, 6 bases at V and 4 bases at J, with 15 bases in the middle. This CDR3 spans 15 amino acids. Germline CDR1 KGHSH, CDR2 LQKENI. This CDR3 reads CASSPRVVSTGELFF. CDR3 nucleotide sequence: TGTGCCAGCTCGCCCCGGGTCGTGAGCACCGGGGAGCTGTTTTTT.

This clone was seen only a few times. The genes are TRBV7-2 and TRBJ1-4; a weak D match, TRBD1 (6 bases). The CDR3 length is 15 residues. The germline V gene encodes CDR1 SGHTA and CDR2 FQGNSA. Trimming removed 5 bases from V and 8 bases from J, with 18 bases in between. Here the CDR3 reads CASSQGPAGLEKLFF. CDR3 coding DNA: TGTGCCAGCAGCCAGGGGCCGGCAGGGCTGGAAAAACTGTTTTTT.

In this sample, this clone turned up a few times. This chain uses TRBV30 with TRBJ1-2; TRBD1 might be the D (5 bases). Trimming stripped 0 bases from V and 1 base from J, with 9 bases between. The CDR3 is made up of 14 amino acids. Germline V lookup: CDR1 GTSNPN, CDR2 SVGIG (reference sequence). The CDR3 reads CAWSVQGHNYGYTF. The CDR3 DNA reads TGTGCCTGGAGTGTACAAGGACATAACTATGGCTACACCTTC.

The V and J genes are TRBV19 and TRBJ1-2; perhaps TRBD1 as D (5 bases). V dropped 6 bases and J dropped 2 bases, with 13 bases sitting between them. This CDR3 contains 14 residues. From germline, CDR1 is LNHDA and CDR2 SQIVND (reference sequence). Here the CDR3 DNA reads TGTGCCAGTAGGGAGCGGGGCTCCAACTATGGCTACACCTTC. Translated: CASRERGSNYGYTF. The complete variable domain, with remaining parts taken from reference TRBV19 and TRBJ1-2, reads DGGITQSPKYLFRKEGQNVTLSCEQNLNHDAMYWYRQDPGQGLRLIYYSQIVNDFQKGDIAEGYSVSREKKESFPLTVTSAQKNPTAFYLCASRERGSNYGYTFGSGTRLTVV.

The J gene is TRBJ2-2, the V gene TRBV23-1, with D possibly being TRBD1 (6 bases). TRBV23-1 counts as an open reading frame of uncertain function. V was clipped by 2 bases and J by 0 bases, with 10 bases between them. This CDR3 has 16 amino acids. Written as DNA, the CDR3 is TGCGCCAGCAGTCAACCCAGGGGCACGAACACCGGGGAGCTGTTTTTT. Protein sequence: CASSQPRGTNTGELFF.

The CDR3 DNA sequence: TGCGCCAGCTCAAGCGGGCAGACTGGGAACACTGAAGCTTTCTTT. It yields the protein CASSSGQTGNTEAFF. This rearrangement joins TRBV10-1 to TRBJ1-1; no definite D call. This CDR3 has 15 amino acids. V was trimmed by 8 bases and J by 1 base, leaving 17 bases between them. CDR1 is WNHNN and CDR2 is SYGVQD in the germline V gene (reference sequence).

The CDR3 sequence is CASPYVSWFYTF. CDR3 nucleotides: TGCGCCAGCCCCTACGTTAGCTGGTTCTACACCTTC. The rearrangement links TRBV10-1 to TRBJ1-2, with unresolved D. Trimming left V 8 bases short and J 10 bases short, with 17 bases between. The germline V gene has CDR1 WNHNN and CDR2 SYGVQD (reference sequence). The length of the CDR3 is 12 residues.

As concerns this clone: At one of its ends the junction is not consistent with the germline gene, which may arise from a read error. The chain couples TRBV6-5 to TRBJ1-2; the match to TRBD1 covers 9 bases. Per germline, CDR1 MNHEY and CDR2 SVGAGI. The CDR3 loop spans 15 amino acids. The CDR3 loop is CASSDSGTGNYGYTF. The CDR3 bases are TGTGCCAGCAGTGACTCCGGGACAGGGAACTATGGCTACACCTTC.

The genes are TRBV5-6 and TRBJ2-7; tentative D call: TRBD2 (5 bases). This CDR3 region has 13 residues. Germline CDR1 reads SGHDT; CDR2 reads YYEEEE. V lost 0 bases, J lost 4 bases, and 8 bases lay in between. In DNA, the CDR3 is TGTGCCAGCAGCTTGGCCGGGAAGTACGAGCAGTACTTC. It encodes CASSLAGKYEQYF. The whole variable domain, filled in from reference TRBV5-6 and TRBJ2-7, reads DAGVTQSPTHLIKTRGQQVTLRCSPKSGHDTVSWYQQALGQGPQFIFQYYEEEERQRGNFPDRFSGHQFPNYSSELNVNALLLGDSALYLCASSLAGKYEQYFGPGTRLTVT.

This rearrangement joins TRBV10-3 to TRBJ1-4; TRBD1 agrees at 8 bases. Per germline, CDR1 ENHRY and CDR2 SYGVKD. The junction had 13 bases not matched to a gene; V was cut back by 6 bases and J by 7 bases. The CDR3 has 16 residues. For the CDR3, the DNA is TGTGCCATCAGCCTCGGACAGGGTGGGCCTACTGAAAAACTGTTTTTT. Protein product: CAISLGQGGPTEKLFF.

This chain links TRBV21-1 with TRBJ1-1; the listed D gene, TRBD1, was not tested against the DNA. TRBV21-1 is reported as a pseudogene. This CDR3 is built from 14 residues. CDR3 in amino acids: CASSRTGEGTEAFF. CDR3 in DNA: TGTGCCAGCAGCAGGACAGGGGAGGGCACTGAAGCTTTCTTT.

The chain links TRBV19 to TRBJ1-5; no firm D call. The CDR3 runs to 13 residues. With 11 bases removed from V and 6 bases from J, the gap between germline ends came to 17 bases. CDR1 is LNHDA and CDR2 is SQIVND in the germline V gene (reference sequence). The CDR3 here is CAGARQEGQPQHF. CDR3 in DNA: TGTGCCGGCGCACGACAAGAAGGTCAGCCCCAGCATTTT.